Presented here are 26 T cell receptor beta chains from one specimen sequenced in a study of T cell responses to AZD1222 COVID-19 vaccine. Assay: immunoSEQ multiplex PCR; the TCRdb copy retains only in-frame clones and omits some. The sample comprises roughly 97,000 clones, about nine tenths of which are singletons, and approximately 3% rests with the top ten. The material sequenced was peripheral blood, taken 28 days after the second dose of the MenACWY control vaccine. These receptors were taken from an adult who received the MenACWY meningococcal vaccine as a control.

The V gene is TRBV28, the J gene TRBJ2-7, with 8 bases fitting TRBD1. This CDR3 comprises 12 residues. In germline, CDR1 is MDHEN, CDR2 SYDVKM. The J segment lost 4 bases and the V segment lost 7 bases, leaving 3 bases of the junction unmatched. Here the CDR3 reads CASTTGVYEQYF. For the CDR3, the DNA is TGTGCCAGCACGACAGGGGTTTACGAGCAGTACTTC.

The chain combines TRBV19 with TRBJ1-1; TRBD1 might be the D (5 bases). CDR3 length: 16 amino acids. The V end lost 6 bases, the J end lost 0 bases, and 17 bases lay between the germline ends. Germline V gene lookup returns CDR1 LNHDA and CDR2 SQIVND (reference sequence). The CDR3 loop reads CASSRTGDYMNTEAFF. CDR3 nucleotides: TGTGCCAGTAGCCGAACAGGCGATTATATGAACACTGAAGCTTTCTTT.

This clone was seen once. This chain joins TRBV5-8 and TRBJ1-1, with D unresolved. The V and J ends lost 0 bases and 0 bases respectively, with 6 bases between them. The germline V gene has CDR1 SGHTS and CDR2 YDEGEE. The CDR3 covers 14 residues. For the CDR3, the DNA is TGTGCCAGCAGCTTGGACATAATGAACACTGAAGCTTTCTTT. Its translation: CASSLDIMNTEAFF.

This chain links TRBV4-3 with TRBJ1-2; D not certain. This CDR3 region has 17 residues. CDR1 LGHNA and CDR2 YSLEER come from the germline V gene. V was cut by 0 bases and J by 4 bases, with 18 bases left in between. In DNA, the CDR3 is TGCGCCAGCAGCCAAGATCGGCTCGACTGGCCTCTCTATGGCTACACCTTC. This translates into CASSQDRLDWPLYGYTF.

The V call is TRBV15, the J call TRBJ2-3; the D gene is possibly TRBD2 (5 bases). V was trimmed by 0 bases and J by 2 bases, leaving 12 bases between them. The CDR3 loop spans 16 amino acids. Germline assignment: CDR1 LNHNV and CDR2 YYDKDF (reference sequence). The CDR3 DNA follows: TGTGCCACCAGCAGAGATCAGGCGGGTAACACAGATACGCAGTATTTT. This sequence encodes CATSRDQAGNTDTQYF.

The chain is built from TRBV28 and TRBJ1-2; D call uncertain. Per germline, CDR1 MDHEN and CDR2 SYDVKM. V shed 2 bases and J shed 8 bases, with 21 bases lying between them. The CDR3 is 16 amino acids. CDR3 in DNA: TGTGCCAGCAGTTTAGCCGATACTTTGGTGAGTAACGGCTACACCTTC. Protein: CASSLADTLVSNGYTF.

The chain carries TRBV19 and TRBJ1-2, with 9 bases lining up with TRBD1. With V trimmed by 5 bases and J by 4 bases, 11 bases remained unmatched. The CDR3 covers 16 residues. Germline V gene data show CDR1 as LNHDA and CDR2 as SQIVND (reference sequence). The CDR3 is CASSPFGQGISYGYTF. The CDR3 DNA reads TGTGCCAGTAGTCCCTTCGGACAGGGGATTAGCTATGGCTACACCTTC. The variable domain in full, completed from reference TRBV19 and TRBJ1-2, reads DGGITQSPKYLFRKEGQNVTLSCEQNLNHDAMYWYRQDPGQGLRLIYYSQIVNDFQKGDIAEGYSVSREKKESFPLTVTSAQKNPTAFYLCASSPFGQGISYGYTFGSGTRLTVV.

This chain links TRBV18 with TRBJ2-7; a weak D match, TRBD1 (5 bases). The germline gives CDR1 KGHSH, CDR2 LQKENI. Trimming shortened V by 0 bases and J by 3 bases, and 9 bases separated the two germline ends. The CDR3 is made up of 14 amino acids. The CDR3 DNA reads as TGTGCCAGCTCACCACCGTCGACAGTCTACGAGCAGTACTTC. This sequence encodes CASSPPSTVYEQYF. Using reference TRBV18 and TRBJ2-7 for the parts outside the CDR3, the full variable domain is NAGVMQNPRHLVRRRGQEARLRCSPMKGHSHVYWYRQLPEEGLKFMVYLQKENIIDESGMPKERFSAEFPKEGPSILRIQQVVRGDSAAYFCASSPPSTVYEQYFGPGTRLTVT.

This chain links TRBV4-2 with TRBJ2-1; 10 nucleotides agree with TRBD2. The CDR3 length is 17 residues. Germline CDR1 reads LGHNA; CDR2 reads YNFKEQ. Trimming removed 1 base from V and 0 bases from J; junction bases left unmatched: 3. Here the CDR3 reads CASSQGSGGSSYNEQFF. The DNA of the CDR3 is TGTGCCAGCAGCCAAGGTAGCGGGGGGAGCTCCTACAATGAGCAGTTCTTC.

The V and J genes are TRBV11-1 and TRBJ2-1, with D unclear. This CDR3 spans 16 amino acids. Trimming shortened V by 0 bases and J by 6 bases, and 15 bases separated the two germline ends. Germline assignment: CDR1 SGHAT and CDR2 FQDESV (reference sequence). The CDR3 reads CASSLAVGRRPNEQFF. CDR3 coding DNA: TGTGCCAGCAGCTTAGCTGTTGGACGTAGACCCAATGAGCAGTTCTTC.

V and J are TRBV7-2 and TRBJ2-5; 7 nucleotides align to TRBD1. The junction had 6 bases not matched to a gene; V was cut back by 4 bases and J by 7 bases. CDR3 length equals 13 residues. The germline CDR1 and CDR2 sequences are SGHTA and FQGNSA. The CDR3 DNA sequence: TGTGCCAGCAGCTCCGACAGGGAAGGGACCCAGTACTTC. Amino acids: CASSSDREGTQYF.

This chain joins TRBV6-1 and TRBJ2-7; D could derive from TRBD1 or TRBD2 (6 bases each). The CDR3 spans 15 residues. V was cut by 3 bases and J by 0 bases, with 12 bases left in between. Germline V lookup: CDR1 MNHNS, CDR2 SASEGT. The chain's CDR3 is CASSDKGGTSYEQYF. The CDR3 DNA reads as TGTGCCAGCAGTGACAAAGGGGGGACCTCCTACGAGCAGTACTTC.

This sequence joins TRBV4-1 and TRBJ1-5, with TRBD1 as a possible D gene (5 bases). CDR3 length: 16 amino acids. Germline lookup yields CDR1 MGHRA and CDR2 YSYEKL. Trimming removed 0 bases at V and 2 bases at J, with 11 bases between. CDR3 sequence (DNA): TGCGCCAGCAGCCAAGATTGGAGGGACGGCAATCAGCCCCAGCATTTT. Its protein is CASSQDWRDGNQPQHF.

As to this clone: In the same sample, other DNA sequences code for this CDR3. The V and J genes are TRBV3-1 (or the pseudogene TRBV3-2) and TRBJ2-7, with D uncertain. The CDR3 is made up of 12 amino acids. V lost 4 bases and J lost 2, with 6 bases in between. Looked up from germline, CDR1 is LGHDT and CDR2 is YNNKEL (reference sequence). The CDR3 nucleotides are TGTGCCAGCAGCCGGACGGCCTACGAGCAGTACTTC. It translates to CASSRTAYEQYF.

The J gene is TRBJ2-7, the V gene TRBV21-1. TRBV21-1 is given as a pseudogene. This CDR3 spans 11 amino acids. The CDR3 sequence is CASPPGPEQYF. The CDR3 DNA reads TGTGCCAGCCCTCCGGGGCCCGAGCAGTACTTC.

The rearrangement links TRBV6-5 to TRBJ2-3; possibly TRBD2 for D (7 bases). The V gene's germline CDR1 is MNHEY and CDR2 SVGAGI. CDR3 length equals 14 residues. Trimming cost V 6 bases and J 0 bases, with 10 bases left between them. The CDR3 bases are TGTGCCAGCAGAGGGGGGGTCAGCACAGATACGCAGTATTTT. Translating it yields CASRGGVSTDTQYF.

At least ten counts were recorded for this clone. The chain couples TRBV12-3 or TRBV12-4 to TRBJ1-1, with D possibly TRBD1 on 6 matching bases. Trimming left V 5 bases short and J 4 bases short, with 11 bases between. This CDR3 comprises 13 residues. CDR3 sequence reads: CASSNRESTEAFF. Here the CDR3 DNA reads TGTGCCAGCAGTAACAGGGAAAGCACTGAAGCTTTCTTT.

The rearrangement joins TRBV24-1 to TRBJ2-1; TRBD2 matches 8 bases. Losses at the gene ends were 3 bases for V and 8 bases for J; bases not matched to a gene: 11. The CDR3 loop spans 16 amino acids. Germline V CDR1 and CDR2: KGHDR, SFDVKD. This CDR3 reads CATSDQSGTSFYEQFF. CDR3 nucleotides: TGTGCCACCAGTGATCAAAGCGGGACTAGTTTCTATGAGCAGTTCTTC.

This sequence joins TRBV2 and TRBJ1-5, with TRBD1 matching 8 bases. V lost 7 bases and J lost 6; bases outside the gene matches: 11. Germline values: CDR1 SNHLY, CDR2 FYNNEI. The CDR3 sequence is 15 residues long. CDR3 sequence reads: CASKSQGAVSQPQHF. The CDR3 DNA reads as TGTGCCAGCAAATCTCAGGGGGCAGTGAGTCAGCCCCAGCATTTT.

J is TRBJ1-5 and V is TRBV19; no reliable D call. The V gene's germline CDR1 is LNHDA and CDR2 SQIVND (reference sequence). V was clipped by 0 bases and J by 6 bases, with 15 bases between them. This CDR3 has 16 residues. CDR3 sequence reads: CASSIDLRAGAQPQHF. The CDR3 nucleotides read TGTGCCAGTAGTATAGATCTTCGGGCGGGTGCTCAGCCCCAGCATTTT.

The chain uses TRBV5-4 and TRBJ2-1; weak D call: TRBD2 (6 bases). The CDR3 totals 15 residues. Germline V lookup: CDR1 SGHNT, CDR2 YYREEE (reference sequence). Trimming pared 4 bases from V and 4 bases from J, leaving 15 bases between. This chain's CDR3 is CASSKDGTPYNEQFF. The CDR3 nucleotides read TGTGCCAGCAGCAAAGACGGGACTCCATACAATGAGCAGTTCTTC. The full variable domain, with the rest looked up from reference TRBV5-4 and TRBJ2-1, is ETGVTQSPTHLIKTRGQQVTLRCSSQSGHNTVSWYQQALGQGPQFIFQYYREEENGRGNFPPRFSGLQFPNYSSELNVNALELDDSALYLCASSKDGTPYNEQFFGPGTRLTVL.

The rearrangement joins TRBV5-1 to TRBJ1-1, with TRBD1 matching 9 bases. Trimming took 7 bases from V and 6 from J; bases not matched to a gene: 16. This CDR3 is built from 16 residues. CDR1 is SGHRS, CDR2 YFSETQ, per germline. The CDR3 region has the DNA TGCGCCAGCTTTCCCCCTACCCTGGACAGGGGCGCTGAAGCTTTCTTT. Protein product: CASFPPTLDRGAEAFF.

This clone has a single count. This sequence joins TRBV19 and TRBJ1-2; 7 bases match TRBD1. V was clipped by 2 bases and J by 1 base; unmatched bases: 4. This CDR3 spans 15 amino acids. CDR1 is LNHDA and CDR2 is SQIVND in the germline V gene (reference sequence). CDR3 in amino acids: CASSIRRDSNYGYTF. CDR3 in DNA: TGTGCCAGTAGTATAAGAAGGGACAGTAACTATGGCTACACCTTC.

This sequence joins TRBV29-1 and TRBJ2-7; D perhaps matches TRBD1 (6 bases). CDR3 length: 13 amino acids. In germline, CDR1 is SQVTM, CDR2 ANQGSEA. V shed 5 bases and J shed 4 bases, with 15 bases lying between them. Here the CDR3 DNA reads TGCAGCGTTTTAGTGGGGGCAACGTACGAGCAGTACTTC. Translation: CSVLVGATYEQYF.

In its sample, this clone was seen once. The chain carries TRBV27 and TRBJ1-2; no firm D call. There are 15 residues in the CDR3. Germline values: CDR1 MNHEY, CDR2 SMNVEV (reference sequence). V lost 2 bases and J 0 bases, leaving 10 bases between the germline ends. Here the CDR3 DNA reads TGTGCCAGCAGTTTAGGTCCGGACTCTAACTATGGCTACACCTTC. Its translation is CASSLGPDSNYGYTF.

The V call is TRBV18, the J call TRBJ2-3; D unclear. The CDR3 extends over 15 amino acids. CDR1 is KGHSH and CDR2 is LQKENI in the germline V gene. The V end was cut by 2 bases, the J end by 0 bases, with 9 bases between. CDR3 bases: TGTGCCAGCTCACCAGTGGGCGGTAGCACAGATACGCAGTATTTT. As protein: CASSPVGGSTDTQYF.